This TCR beta chain stems from a study of blood T cells in healthy people across ages (dated by TCRdb to the mid-2010s). About the study as a whole: Template switching captured roughly one uniquely barcoded TCR beta cDNA molecule per two T cells in model experiments. Age-related changes in TCR beta repertoire diversity were measured in the study by deep sequencing normalized with unique cDNA molecular identifiers. To avoid experimental bias, donors of different ages were spread randomly across the sequencing lanes. Two additional independent replicas of 1 million unique cDNA reads from the same blood draw were analyzed for two donors (one aged 18 to 29 and one aged 80 or older). The donors were divided into four age groups: young (average around 15 years), middle-aged (approximately 39), aged (approximately 62) and long-lived (roughly 88).

This clonotype has only a few counts. The antigen this receptor binds is unknown. Base quality data are lacking; no much larger clone is found one base away. Overall study results and their limits: As age increased, observed TCR beta diversity per million T cells dropped in a roughly linear way, and a significant reduction was already evident by age 40. The CMV infection status of donors was not known, potentially confounding age-related changes in expanded clonotypes. The percentage of naive T cells measured by flow cytometry correlated strongly with observed TCR beta diversity. Estimates of total diversity based on one million sequenced T cells were considered lower bounds and underestimates. Since profiling was done on bulk unsorted PBMCs, naive and antigen-experienced compartments could not be conclusively compared. The long-lived group showed more naive CD4+ T cells, fewer expanded clones and increased TCR diversity than the aged group, suggesting age selection.

Systemically healthy Caucasian individuals from Russia, some 36 in total and aged 6 to 90 years, were included as donors. Approximately 11 milliliters of peripheral blood were drawn from each donor into EDTA-treated Vacutainer tubes. Ficoll-Paque density-gradient centrifugation was used to isolate PBMCs, with at least 6 million obtained per sample. Total RNA, at least 6 micrograms per sample, was extracted from PBMCs with Trizol reagent. The percentages of naive CD45RAhigh/CD27high T cells were determined by flow cytometry on a PBMC aliquot from every donor. V has 4 bases trimmed and J has 1 base trimmed; junction bases matching no gene number 7. Per the germline V gene (reference sequence), DFQATT is the CDR1 and SNEGSKA is the CDR2. The CDR3 starts with the cysteine, ends with the phenylalanine, and has 15 residues. Solely the CDR3 DNA is kept, with 45 bases framed from the first base. Library preparation employed 5' RACE. TCRdb lists the instrument as Illumina HiSeq 2500. A second PCR of about 7 to 12 cycles was performed with a sample-barcoded 5' primer and a J-beta primer mix. Each TCR beta cDNA molecule received a unique molecular identifier from a template-switch 5' adaptor carrying 12 random nucleotides. Each sample yielded at least 2.5 million CDR3-containing paired-end reads. All of the RNA was converted into first-strand cDNA using the Mint cDNA synthesis kit, with a TRBC-specific oligonucleotide serving as the primer. All cDNA was treated with uracil-DNA glycosylase and then went through a first 18-cycle PCR with the universal primers M1SS and BC2_uni_R. The original pipeline was this. For normalization, 1 million high-quality reads, each with a distinct molecular identifier, were randomly selected from each sample. Instead of being binned into consensus sequences, reads that shared molecular identifiers were thrown out. MiTCR, run with a Q25 quality threshold and the strictest error-elimination algorithm, handled CDR3 identification, clonotype clustering and error correction. A nonparametric unseen species model with Euler transformation was used to estimate a lower bound on total TCR beta diversity. The public reads were quality trimmed at Q25 with fastp and then assembled into clones with MiXCR by TCRdb, keeping productive beta chains. A single entry per CDR3 protein holds the most common genes and DNA from its merged rows. The V and J calls, along with clone size, are taken from TCRdb and not from the paper's own processing. Within this sample are more than 700,000 distinct CDR3 sequences, with about 45% of them counted one time only. 15% to 20% of the sample is held by the ten biggest clonotypes.

The rearrangement combines TRBV20-1 with TRBJ2-5, with 9 central nucleotides matching TRBD2. This clonotype originated in a man older than 75 in good health. Sample: blood. The nucleotide sequence is TGCAGTGCTACTCGGTTTAGCGGGAGCCAAGAGACCCAGTACTTC. It is translated as CSATRFSGSQETQYF.